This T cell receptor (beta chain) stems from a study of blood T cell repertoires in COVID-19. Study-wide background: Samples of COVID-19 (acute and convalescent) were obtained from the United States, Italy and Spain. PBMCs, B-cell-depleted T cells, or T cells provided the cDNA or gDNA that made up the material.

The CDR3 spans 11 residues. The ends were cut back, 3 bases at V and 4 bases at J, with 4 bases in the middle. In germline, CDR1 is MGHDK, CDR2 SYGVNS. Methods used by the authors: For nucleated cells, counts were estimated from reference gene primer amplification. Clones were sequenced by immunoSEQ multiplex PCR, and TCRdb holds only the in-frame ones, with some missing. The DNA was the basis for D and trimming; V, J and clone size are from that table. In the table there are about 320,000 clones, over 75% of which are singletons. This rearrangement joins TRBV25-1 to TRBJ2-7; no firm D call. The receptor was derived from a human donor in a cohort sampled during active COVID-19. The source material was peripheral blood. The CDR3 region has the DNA TGTGCCAGCAGTGATTCGTACGAGCAGTACTTC. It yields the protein CASSDSYEQYF.